The text below deals with one TCR beta chain. As yet, its antigen is unknown. The sample originates from a study of cytomegalovirus exposure and HLA in healthy donors. For the study at large: There were 75 million to 95 million unique TCRs (from HLA-typed donors) in an early data release. General study findings and limits: In the analysis, some V segments, TRBV6-2 and TRBV6-3 included, were excluded as indistinguishable. Judged likely to be a sequencing artifact was a cluster of highly shared sequence variants.

This CDR3 has 18 residues. V lost 0 bases and J lost 0, with 15 bases in between. Per the germline V gene, CDR1 is LGHNA and CDR2 is YSLEER. The PCR made use of 60 Vbeta and 13 Jbeta primers. Produced via immunoSEQ multiplex PCR; TCRdb's table is partial and in-frame only. The table includes about 150,000 clones, roughly four fifths detected once. V is TRBV4-3 and J is TRBJ2-1, with a tentative D call TRBD2 (6 bases). Sequenced sample: PBMCs. The sequence was obtained from a man aged 25-45 years in good health and CMV-seropositive. The CDR3 protein is CASSQDLEGGGSYNEQFF. The CDR3 DNA reads as TGCGCCAGCAGCCAAGATCTTGAGGGAGGAGGCTCCTACAATGAGCAGTTCTTC.